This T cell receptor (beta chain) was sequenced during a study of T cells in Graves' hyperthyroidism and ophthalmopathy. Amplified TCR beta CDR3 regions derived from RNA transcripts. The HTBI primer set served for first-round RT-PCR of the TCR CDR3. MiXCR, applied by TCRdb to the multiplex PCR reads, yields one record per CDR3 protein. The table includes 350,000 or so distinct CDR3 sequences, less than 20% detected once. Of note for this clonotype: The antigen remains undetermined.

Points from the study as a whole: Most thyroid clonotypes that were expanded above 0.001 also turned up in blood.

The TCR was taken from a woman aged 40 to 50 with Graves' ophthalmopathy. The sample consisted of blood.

CDR3 nucleotide sequence: TGTGCCAGCAGTAAGGGAGACAGGGGGCGTCGGGCTGGCACTGAAGCTTTCTTT. This sequence encodes CASSKGDRGRRAGTEAFF. The chain carries TRBV6-1 and TRBJ1-1; 10 bases are a match to TRBD1. Germline assignment: CDR1 MNHNS and CDR2 SASEGT. V gave up 5 bases and J gave up 4 bases; unmatched junction bases: 16. The CDR3 loop spans 18 amino acids.